This section outlines one T cell receptor beta chain sequence together with its context. The CDR3 loop spans 14 amino acids. The junction had 4 bases not matched to a gene; V was cut back by 2 bases and J by 9 bases. Per the germline V gene, CDR1 is MNHEY and CDR2 is SVGAGI. From the PCR reads, TCRdb called clonotypes with MiXCR, one entry per CDR3 protein. The sample holds approximately 320,000 distinct CDR3 sequences, roughly a quarter seen once. The source of the sample is a study of molecular identifiers for immune sequencing clone quantification. This sequence was found in a human donor in good health. Some libraries in this study had Jurkat cell RNA spiked in. The sequencing sample was made of naive CD8+ T cells from blood, with Jurkat cell RNA spiked in. Subset noted: FACS-sorted CD8+CD4-CCR7+CD45RA+ naive T cells. This chain uses TRBV6-5 with TRBJ1-6; 7 nucleotides align to TRBD1. The CDR3 DNA follows: TGTGCCAGCAGTTACGGGACAGTCGGTTCACCCCTCCACTTT. This encodes CASSYGTVGSPLHF.